This T cell receptor beta chain was profiled in a study of cytomegalovirus exposure and HLA in healthy donors. Study observations and caveats: Under in vitro conditions, a few CMV-associated chains were confirmed as specific for CMV antigens. Reportedly, fewer N-insertions than the approximately 700-donor mean appeared in an Asian-associated ancestry cluster in a later analysis. Later analysis indicated greater clonal expansion among HLA-associated TCR beta chains than among equally common other chains.

The study ran its PCR with 60 Vbeta and 13 Jbeta primers. In the original workflow: An analysis performed later counted roughly 80 million unique TCR beta chains (roughly 11 million of them shared). This table comes from immunoSEQ multiplex PCR, and its TCRdb copy is limited to in-frame clones, with some not included. V and J calls and clone size come straight from that table; D and trimming were deduced from the DNA. The table includes 150,000 to 200,000 clones, over 80% detected once. About this clone: What it binds is not known.

This CDR3 spans 15 amino acids. J gave up 7 bases and V 7 bases, and 14 bases lay outside the gene matches. Germline V CDR1 and CDR2: MDHEN, SYDVKM. The TCR originated in a man aged 45 to 65 in good health and CMV-seronegative. The chain has TRBV28 and TRBJ2-3; TRBD1 agrees at 7 bases. The sample was PBMCs. The CDR3, as DNA: TGTGCCAGCACCCAACAGGGGTGGCGCCCCTATACGCAGTATTTT. Its translation is CASTQQGWRPYTQYF.